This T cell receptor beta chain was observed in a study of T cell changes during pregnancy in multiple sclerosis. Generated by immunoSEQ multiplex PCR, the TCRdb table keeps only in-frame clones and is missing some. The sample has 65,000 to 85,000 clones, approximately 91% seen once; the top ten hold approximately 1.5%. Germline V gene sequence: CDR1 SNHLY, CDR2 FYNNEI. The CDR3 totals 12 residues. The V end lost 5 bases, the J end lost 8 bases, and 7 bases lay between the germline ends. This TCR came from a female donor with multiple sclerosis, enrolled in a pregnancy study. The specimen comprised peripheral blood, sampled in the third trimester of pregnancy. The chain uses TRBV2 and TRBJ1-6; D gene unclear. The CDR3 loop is CASSSPDSPLHF. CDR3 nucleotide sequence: TGTGCCAGCAGTAGTCCGGATTCACCCCTCCACTTT.